The next 32 T cell receptor beta chains were all read from a single sample in a study of T cells after yellow fever vaccination. TCRdb independently ran MiXCR on the 5' RACE reads; one entry per CDR3 protein. In the table there are approximately 250,000 distinct CDR3 sequences, more than 3.5% of which are singletons. The sample consisted of PBMCs, taken 15 days after the yellow fever booster vaccination. These TCRs come from a man aged 18 to 29 who received the YFV17D yellow fever vaccine.

This clonotype was counted ten times or more. The chain uses TRBV7-2 and TRBJ1-6; D call uncertain. The CDR3 loop spans 15 amino acids. CDR1 SGHTA and CDR2 FQGNSA come from the germline V gene. Trimming pared 1 base from V and 4 bases from J, leaving 8 bases between. The CDR3 reads CASSLGPGYNSPLHF. CDR3 nucleotides: TGTGCCAGCAGCTTAGGTCCAGGTTATAATTCACCCCTCCACTTT.

This clonotype was seen repeatedly, ten times or more. The V call is TRBV20-1, the J call TRBJ1-4; 9 bases fit TRBD1. Trimming removed 6 bases from V and 8 bases from J; junction bases left unmatched: 10. The CDR3 spans 14 residues. Germline V CDR1 and CDR2: DFQATT, SNEGSKA (reference sequence). The CDR3: CSALTGTGREKLFF. In DNA form, the CDR3 reads TGCAGTGCACTCACCGGGACAGGGAGAGAAAAACTGTTTTTT.

This clonotype was seen many times. Written as DNA, the CDR3 is TGTGCCAGCAGTTCGAGTCAGTTCGAGCAGTACGTC. Translated: CASSSSQFEQYV. The rearrangement joins TRBV28 to TRBJ2-7; D unresolved. The germline V gene encodes CDR1 MDHEN and CDR2 SYDVKM. The CDR3 consists of 12 residues. The V and J ends lost 4 bases and 6 bases respectively, with 10 bases between them.

Many counts were recorded for this clonotype. V usage is TRBV2 and J usage is TRBJ1-5, with D maybe TRBD1 (5 bases). The CDR3 is 13 amino acids. Trimming removed 1 base at V and 7 bases at J, with 8 bases between. CDR1 is SNHLY and CDR2 is FYNNEI in the germline V gene. The CDR3 DNA sequence: TGTGCCAGCAGTGAAGAGGGGATGCAGCCCCAGCATTTT. Encoded protein: CASSEEGMQPQHF.

In this sample, this clonotype turned up many times. The chain joins TRBV4-3 to TRBJ2-3, with 9 bases aligning to TRBD2. CDR1 is LGHNA, CDR2 YSLEER, per germline. The CDR3 spans 16 residues. Losses at the gene ends were 0 bases for V and 8 bases for J; bases not matched to a gene: 9. Here the CDR3 reads CASSQEFAGGLATQYF. Here the CDR3 DNA reads TGCGCCAGCAGCCAAGAATTCGCGGGGGGGCTAGCTACGCAGTATTTT.

This clonotype was seen repeatedly, ten times or more. The gene calls are TRBV7-9 and TRBJ2-7; D unclear. V was pared by 1 base and J by 5 bases, with 12 bases between. Germline CDR1 reads SEHNR; CDR2 reads FQNEAQ (reference sequence). The CDR3 length is 14 residues. CDR3 amino acids: CASSLEVGWHEQYF. The DNA for the CDR3 is TGTGCCAGCAGCTTAGAGGTGGGGTGGCACGAGCAGTACTTC.

This clonotype was recorded at least ten times. The chain has TRBV9 and TRBJ2-3, with TRBD1 matching 8 bases. Germline V gene sequence: CDR1 SGDLS, CDR2 YYNGEE. The CDR3 loop spans 13 amino acids. The junction had 1 base not matched to a gene; V was cut back by 1 base and J by 6 bases. The CDR3 is CASSVRTGDTQYF. The CDR3 region has the DNA TGTGCCAGCAGCGTAAGGACAGGGGATACGCAGTATTTT.

This clonotype was seen many times. V and J are TRBV20-1 and TRBJ2-5, with D possibly being TRBD1 or TRBD2 (6 bases each). Trimming cost V 6 bases and J 5 bases, with 16 bases left between them. The CDR3 is 13 residues long. Per germline, CDR1 DFQATT and CDR2 SNEGSKA (reference sequence). CDR3 sequence reads: CSARPGGGETQYF. The CDR3 DNA follows: TGCAGTGCCAGGCCCGGGGGCGGGGAGACCCAGTACTTC.

This clonotype was seen ten or more times. This chain connects TRBV20-1 to TRBJ2-5; 7 bases agree with TRBD2. The CDR3 consists of 13 residues. Trimming took 4 bases from V and 7 from J; bases not matched to a gene: 9. The germline V gene encodes CDR1 DFQATT and CDR2 SNEGSKA (reference sequence). In nucleotides, the CDR3 is TGCAGTGCTACGCGGGACGGCGGGGGGACCCAGTACTTC. Translating it yields CSATRDGGGTQYF.

This clonotype has a count of ten or more. The V gene is TRBV7-2, the J gene TRBJ2-7, with D hard to call. Germline V lookup: CDR1 SGHTA, CDR2 FQGNSA. The germline V and J ends were trimmed by 5 bases and 5 bases, with 16 bases remaining between them. The CDR3 runs to 14 residues. The CDR3 region is CASSPRMLAHEQYF. In DNA form, the CDR3 reads TGTGCCAGCAGCCCGCGGATGTTGGCCCACGAGCAGTACTTC.

This clonotype turned up a few times. The rearrangement uses TRBV6-5 and TRBJ1-3; 8 nucleotides align to TRBD1. Germline values: CDR1 MNHEY, CDR2 SVGAGI. V was clipped by 0 bases and J by 2 bases; unmatched bases: 6. CDR3 size: 17 residues. The CDR3 coding sequence is TGTGCCAGCAGTTACTCGGGCAGACAGGGGCCTGGAAACACCATATATTTT. It translates to CASSYSGRQGPGNTIYF.

This clonotype was picked up many times. CDR3 region: CASSEQAGQAKNIQYF. Written as DNA, the CDR3 is TGTGCCAGCAGCGAACAGGCGGGCCAAGCCAAAAACATTCAGTACTTC. The chain links TRBV9 to TRBJ2-4; D could derive from TRBD1 or TRBD2 (5 bases each). Germline loops: CDR1 SGDLS, CDR2 YYNGEE. Trimming took off 3 bases at V and 0 bases at J, with 13 bases between the two ends. The CDR3 loop spans 16 amino acids.

This clonotype has ten or more counts. V and J are TRBV6-5 and TRBJ1-6, with TRBD1 matching 8 bases. This CDR3 comprises 15 residues. The ends lost 7 bases at V and 6 bases at J; junction bases unmatched: 8. The germline V gene has CDR1 MNHEY and CDR2 SVGAGI. DNA for the CDR3: TGTGCCAGCACCCTAGCACAGGGGGGTAATTCACCCCTCCACTTT. Amino acids: CASTLAQGGNSPLHF.

This chain uses TRBV5-5 with TRBJ2-2, with TRBD1 as a possible D gene (8 bases). Germline-derived CDR1 and CDR2 are SGHKS and YYEKEE (reference sequence). The CDR3 has 15 amino acids. V lost 5 bases and J lost 7, with 18 bases in between. DNA for the CDR3: TGTGCCAGCAGTCCTCACAGGGGGGGCAGCGGGGAGCTGTTTTTT. Protein product: CASSPHRGGSGELFF.

This clonotype was recorded many times. J is TRBJ1-1 and V is TRBV12-3 or TRBV12-4, with a weak D call TRBD1 (5 bases). V lost 7 bases and J 3 bases, leaving 15 bases between the germline ends. This CDR3 contains 14 residues. CDR3 in amino acids: CASTLRSGHTEAFF. The CDR3 DNA follows: TGTGCCAGCACTTTGAGGTCAGGGCACACTGAAGCTTTCTTT.

This clonotype came up many times. V is TRBV12-3 or TRBV12-4 and J is TRBJ2-1, with D maybe TRBD2 (5 bases). V lost 6 bases and J 0 bases, leaving 18 bases between the germline ends. The CDR3 loop spans 17 amino acids. Written as DNA, the CDR3 is TGTGCCAGCAGCCCGACGGGGATGCCGAGCTCCTACAATGAGCAGTTCTTC. Its protein product is CASSPTGMPSSYNEQFF.

This clonotype occurred a few times. The chain combines TRBV7-6 with TRBJ2-6; 7 bases map to TRBD2. Trimming removed 5 bases from V and 11 bases from J; junction bases left unmatched: 9. Per the germline V gene, CDR1 is SGHVS and CDR2 is FNYEAQ. CDR3 size: 14 residues. DNA of the CDR3: TGTGCCAGCAGCCTGTCTGGGGGGGTAGACGTCCTGACTTTC. As protein: CASSLSGGVDVLTF. The full variable domain, its missing parts supplied by reference TRBV7-6 and TRBJ2-6, is GAGVSQSPRYKVTKRGQDVALRCDPISGHVSLYWYRQALGQGPEFLTYFNYEAQQDKSGLPNDRFSAERPEGSISTLTIQRTEQRDSAMYRCASSLSGGVDVLTFGAGSRLTVL.

This clonotype was seen many times. The chain has TRBV9 and TRBJ2-5, with D hard to call. The V end was cut by 1 base, the J end by 3 bases, with 13 bases between. CDR3 length: 15 amino acids. Looked up from germline, CDR1 is SGDLS and CDR2 is YYNGEE. CDR3 loop: CASSVIQQQKETQYF. The CDR3 nucleotides are TGTGCCAGCAGCGTAATTCAGCAGCAAAAAGAGACCCAGTACTTC. Looking up the rest from reference TRBV9 and TRBJ2-5 gives the full variable domain: DSGVTQTPKHLITATGQRVTLRCSPRSGDLSVYWYQQSLDQGLQFLIQYYNGEERAKGNILERFSAQQFPDLHSELNLSSLELGDSALYFCASSVIQQQKETQYFGPGTRLLVL.

Many counts were recorded for this clonotype. The V and J genes are TRBV20-1 and TRBJ2-2, with 8 bases fitting TRBD1. The germline V gene encodes CDR1 DFQATT and CDR2 SNEGSKA (reference sequence). This CDR3 is built from 14 residues. The trim removed 6 bases at V and 1 base at J, leaving 4 bases unmatched. The CDR3, as DNA: TGCAGTGCACCGGACAGGGTGAACACCGGGGAGCTGTTTTTT. Amino acid sequence: CSAPDRVNTGELFF.

The table lists this clonotype with many counts. This rearrangement joins TRBV4-3 to TRBJ1-4; possible D gene TRBD1, 6 bases. Per germline, CDR1 LGHNA and CDR2 YSLEER. The CDR3 loop spans 16 amino acids. V was trimmed by 1 base and J by 8 bases, leaving 17 bases between them. CDR3 coding DNA: TGCGCCAGCAGCCAAGGCGGGACAACCTATACGGAAAAACTGTTTTTT. It yields the protein CASSQGGTTYTEKLFF.

This clonotype occurred many times. The chain is built from TRBV6-5 and TRBJ2-7; no firm D call. The ends were cut back, 4 bases at V and 6 bases at J, with 10 bases in the middle. This CDR3 spans 12 amino acids. Germline V gene lookup returns CDR1 MNHEY and CDR2 SVGAGI. In nucleotides, the CDR3 is TGTGCCAGCAGTTTTCGATCCGGCGAGCAGTACTTC. Translated: CASSFRSGEQYF.

This clonotype was seen ten or more times. V usage is TRBV27 and J usage is TRBJ1-3, with D maybe TRBD1 (5 bases). CDR1 and CDR2 (germline): MNHEY, SMNVEV (reference sequence). V gave up 3 bases and J gave up 1 base, with 19 bases separating them. The CDR3 loop spans 18 amino acids. The CDR3 loop reads CASSFPGGISPSGNTIYF. The CDR3 region has the DNA TGTGCCAGCAGTTTCCCGGGGGGGATCTCTCCATCTGGAAACACCATATATTTT.

This clonotype came up many times. The genes are TRBV11-2 and TRBJ2-2; 9 nucleotides line up with TRBD1. The ends lost 5 bases at V and 5 bases at J; junction bases unmatched: 9. The CDR3 extends over 16 amino acids. Germline lookup yields CDR1 SGHAT and CDR2 FQNNGV. CDR3 DNA sequence: TGTGCCAGCAGCCGCCGGGACAGGGCGGGAACCGGGGAGCTGTTTTTT. It translates to CASSRRDRAGTGELFF.

This clonotype was counted at least ten times. The chain carries TRBV5-8 and TRBJ1-6; 8 bases are shared with TRBD1. Germline-derived CDR1 and CDR2 are SGHTS and YDEGEE. This CDR3 has 15 amino acids. V gave up 6 bases and J gave up 4 bases; unmatched junction bases: 6. The CDR3 sequence: CASTMGQVYNSPLHF. CDR3 nucleotides: TGTGCCAGCACTATGGGACAGGTTTATAATTCACCCCTCCACTTT.

This clonotype was detected many times. This chain uses TRBV27 with TRBJ1-1, with D unclear. V shed 5 bases and J shed 1 base, with 2 bases lying between them. CDR1 is MNHEY, CDR2 SMNVEV, per germline (reference sequence). The CDR3 runs 11 residues. The CDR3 region has the DNA TGTGCCAGCAGTACGAACACTGAAGCTTTCTTT. It codes for CASSTNTEAFF.

The J gene is TRBJ1-4, the V gene TRBV6-1; maybe TRBD1 (5 bases). The CDR3 is made up of 14 amino acids. V was trimmed by 5 bases and J by 5 bases, leaving 12 bases between them. The V gene's germline CDR1 is MNHNS and CDR2 SASEGT. Here the CDR3 reads CASSSRDGNEKLFF. The DNA of the CDR3 is TGTGCCAGCAGTTCGCGGGACGGGAATGAAAAACTGTTTTTT.

This clonotype was found many times. CDR3: CASSFQGGGNQPQHF. The CDR3 DNA follows: TGTGCCAGCAGCTTTCAAGGGGGCGGCAATCAGCCCCAGCATTTT. The J gene is TRBJ1-5, the V gene TRBV7-2, with TRBD1 identical over 7 bases. Germline CDR1 and CDR2: SGHTA and FQGNSA. With 3 bases clipped from V and 2 bases from J, the junction kept 4 bases outside the gene matches. CDR3 length: 15 residues.

This clonotype has more than one count but fewer than ten. The J gene is TRBJ1-2, the V gene TRBV7-2; D unclear. The ends were cut back, 3 bases at V and 6 bases at J, with 11 bases in the middle. This CDR3 has 13 residues. Per germline, CDR1 SGHTA and CDR2 FQGNSA. The CDR3 coding sequence is TGTGCCAGCAGCTTCGCCCACGGTGATGGCTACACCTTC. It yields the protein CASSFAHGDGYTF.

This chain connects TRBV7-2 to TRBJ1-2, with D possibly TRBD1 on 5 matching bases. The germline V gene encodes CDR1 SGHTA and CDR2 FQGNSA. The CDR3 sequence is 14 residues long. Trimming took off 5 bases at V and 4 bases at J, with 14 bases between the two ends. The CDR3 reads CASSERQPLYGYTF. The CDR3 bases are TGTGCCAGCAGCGAGAGACAGCCCCTCTATGGCTACACCTTC.

This clonotype was picked up many times. The J gene is TRBJ2-7, the V gene TRBV20-1; 9 bases agree with TRBD1. J was trimmed by 1 base and V by 1 base; bases with no gene match: 5. Germline assignment: CDR1 DFQATT and CDR2 SNEGSKA (reference sequence). This CDR3 is built from 15 residues. The CDR3 DNA is TGCAGTGCTAGAGCGTCGGGACAGGGATCCTACGAGCAGTACTTC. Its translation is CSARASGQGSYEQYF.

Concerning this clonotype itself: One base away lies a much larger clone, so this may be a sequencing read error. The rearrangement links TRBV20-1 to TRBJ2-7, with D hard to call. The length of the CDR3 is 13 residues. Germline V gene lookup returns CDR1 DFQATT and CDR2 SNEGSKA (reference sequence). V shed 5 bases and J shed 2 bases, with 13 bases lying between them. For the CDR3, the DNA is TGCAGTGCTCGCACTGGAAGGGCCTACGAGCAGTACTTC. Its translation: CSARTGRAYEQYF.

This clonotype was picked up many times. CDR3 DNA: TGTGCCAGCTCACCACTAGCGGGGGAAGAGACCCAGTACTTC. Translating gives CASSPLAGEETQYF. This sequence joins TRBV18 and TRBJ2-5; TRBD2 matches at 9 bases. This CDR3 has 14 residues. The germline CDR1 and CDR2 sequences are KGHSH and LQKENI. J lost 3 bases, V lost 1 base, and 0 bases had no gene match.